The clone carrying this TCR beta chain was counted a few times. Produced via immunoSEQ multiplex PCR; TCRdb's table is partial and in-frame only. Of roughly 55,000 clones listed, around 77% are singletons. Trimming at V came to 4 bases and at J to 3 bases, leaving 7 bases not matched to a gene. Germline loops: CDR1 SGHRS, CDR2 YFSETQ. This CDR3 is 15 amino acids long. This record belongs to a study of blood T cell repertoires in COVID-19. The chain recombines TRBV5-1 with TRBJ2-7; the match to TRBD1 covers 10 bases. The receptor's source is a man between 60 and 75 years old with acute or convalescent COVID-19. The sample consisted of peripheral blood. DNA of the CDR3: TGCGCCAGCAGCCGTTGGACAGGGGGAAACTACGAGCAGTACTTC. It yields the protein CASSRWTGGNYEQYF.